This T cell receptor beta chain appears in the sequencing data of a study of cytomegalovirus exposure and HLA in healthy donors (TCRdb year 2017). Some background on the complete study: According to an earlier analysis of around 600 of the donors, 200 million or so T cells yielded some 110 million unique TCR beta sequences and around 300 Gb of sequence data. Besides the first cohort of roughly 660 subjects, a separate validation cohort made up of some 110 different subjects was used. Donor age, sex, ethnicity and CMV serostatus were compiled alongside the repertoire data. To predict cytomegalovirus infection status, the study brought together high-throughput TCR immunosequencing, statistical association of individual TCRs with disease status, and machine learning. To decide whether each TCR beta V gene segment behaved as functional or pseudogenic, an earlier analysis of fewer than 750 of the donors relied on high-throughput TCR beta sequencing. In a later analysis, previously published TCR beta repertoires from 550 to 700 donors were re-analyzed and high-resolution HLA genotyping was added so that TCR occurrence patterns could be studied. The genetic ancestry cluster associated with self-reported Caucasian donors included 70% to 85% of the approximately 400 genotyped donors. Because of strong linkage in the cohort, a handful of DR-DQ haplotypes were treated as single units for association and clustering. HLA typing included class I and class II loci at four-digit resolution. In a later genetic analysis, genome-wide SNP genotypes for about three fifths of the 666 donors were used, and that subset was treated as a discovery cohort. The later analysis used no new phenotypic data to find candidate immune exposures, relying instead on TCR beta sequences and their occurrence across donors. Roughly 300 gigabases of sequencing data and approximately 85 million unique TCR sequences were included in an early release covering 550 to 800 HLA-typed donors. The aim of the study was to test whether cataloging public T cell receptors could identify signatures of past pathogen exposure. On average, around 240,000 unique TCR beta nucleotide sequences were sequenced per donor among roughly 430 genotyped donors of the cohort, with approximately 18% of those sequences being non-productive. All discovery cohort repertoires had been generated on a single sequencing platform. Typing coverage varied by locus: about 620-640 donors for A, B, C, DRB1 and DQB1; roughly 500 for DQA1; approximately 570 for DPA1; about 450 for DPB1. Using immunosequencing, the study profiled T cell repertoires from around 680 subjects and related those repertoires to cytomegalovirus serostatus.

According to the germline V gene, CDR1 reads SQVTM and CDR2 reads ANQGSEA. The CDR3 runs 15 amino acids, cysteine and phenylalanine included. The retained sequence is limited to the CDR3, 45 bases, with the frame set at the first base. The V end gives up 3 bases and the J end 6 bases, leaving 8 bases in the junction not matched to a gene. To note about this clone: Its specific antigen is unknown. No much larger clonotype is one base removed from it; base qualities were not supplied.

The cohort was made up of 666 healthy bone marrow donors. At the time of sampling, all cohort members were nominally healthy, though unrecorded immune exposures were likely present. The donor tested CMV seropositive and was one of the 289 seropositive cohort members. Every donor gave a peripheral blood sample, and the peripheral blood mononuclear cells from that sample were used for TCR beta sequencing. Genomic DNA extraction from the blood cell samples was performed with the Qiagen DNeasy Blood Extraction Kit. Library prep was done by the immunoSEQ multiplex PCR assay. For the multiplex PCR, a mixture combining 60 forward primers for TCR Vbeta segments and 13 reverse primers for TCR Jbeta segments was used. The CDR3 region of rearranged TCR beta genes was amplified from genomic DNA by a multiplex PCR assay. On the Illumina HiSeq System, the amplified TCR beta libraries were sequenced as 87-base-pair reads. Per the authors' processing: Across the 500 to 850 repertoires, a later analysis counted some 80 million unique TCR beta chains, some 11 million of which were shared by at least two donors. Raw reads were error-corrected and collapsed into unique sequences by a nearest-neighbor algorithm in which closely related sequences were merged to remove PCR and sequencing errors. CDR3 sequences were aligned to IMGT reference sequences to assign V, D and J gene segments. Each retained sequence needed at least a six-nucleotide match to both a V gene segment and a J gene segment. A rearrangement counted as productive if the CDR3 had no stop codons and remained in frame with V and J, and every other rearrangement counted as non-productive. CDR3 was defined by IMGT convention, running from the second conserved V-encoded cysteine to the conserved J-encoded phenylalanine. In an earlier analysis of around 600 of the donors, sequences lacking an unambiguous match to a single V gene segment were excluded. In an earlier analysis of almost 600 of the donors, a V segment was called functional when productive rearrangements were above 56.7%, and segregating when the standard deviation between donors exceeded 5%. To diagnose cytomegalovirus status from the catalog of TCR beta chain sequences, a statistical classification framework was built. In a later analysis, V and J genes were assigned by comparing TCR nucleotide sequences against IMGT/GENE-DB human TR gene sequences. In a later analysis, CDR3 sequences and most-parsimonious VDJ recombination scenarios were assigned using the TCRdist pipeline. A later analysis defined each TCR beta chain by its CDR3 amino acid sequence plus V-gene family, and excluded reads lacking a unique V-gene family. In a later analysis, 550 to 650 highly shared, low-generation-probability nucleotide sequences were removed to address suspected cross-contamination and a sequencing artifact. A later analysis calculated a clonal expansion index for each public chain from normalized within-repertoire ranks of inferred template counts. Generation probabilities in a later analysis came from a VDJ recombination model fitted to out-of-frame rearrangements, and those results were checked against IGoR. Hypergeometric tests were used in a later analysis to score TCR-TCR, TCR-HLA and TCR-CMV co-occurrence, with a repertoire-size bias correction applied to the TCR pairs. False discovery rates were estimated in a later analysis by permuting HLA or CMV assignments 20 times. In a later analysis, co-occurring TCRs were grouped using DBSCAN, and TCRdist sequence similarity was added for clustering within HLA-allele-positive subsets. Co-occurrence clustering excluded repertoires with fewer than 30,000 or more than 120,000 public chains, plus five with anomalous nucleotide sharing. Here the immuneACCESS table is served through TCRdb, limited to in-frame sequences with V and J called. Missing clones are a known gap in these copies; in checked studies unresolved V genes cover under half, and the rest lacks a known reason. V and J calls and clone size are as listed in that table; D and trimming were resolved from the DNA. The sample includes 93,000 or so clones, with around 77% observed a single time. Under 4.5% of the sample is in the top ten clones.

Summary of the overall study and its limitations: Some IMGT-functional V segments, including TRBV6-2 and TRBV6-3, could not be told apart with the 87-base-pair reads, so those segments were excluded. According to the authors, the approach could potentially be generalized to other disease states and immunological phenotypes. In the study, approximately 160 TCR beta chains were listed as associated with cytomegalovirus. In a later analysis, HLA-associated TCR beta chains showed more clonal expansion and lower generation probabilities than non-associated chains that were equally common. According to a later genetic analysis, donors in an Asian-associated ancestry cluster had fewer N-insertions in productive TCRs than the approximately 690-donor mean. An association between a missense DCLRE1C variant and V-gene and J-gene trimming of TCR beta chains was found in a later genetic analysis and replicated in an independent cohort. The sequencing pipeline was judged likely to have produced a cluster of highly shared sequence variants as a technical artifact. A later analysis associated 16,951 TCR beta sequences with specific HLA alleles at a false discovery rate of 0.05. A later analysis reported that several top co-occurrence clusters appeared linked to parvovirus B19, influenza, CMV and Epstein-Barr virus. Linkage disequilibrium might explain the correlated functional status among segregating V segments, but an unknown experimental factor could not be excluded. The only immune exposure information available for the cohort was CMV serostatus. Because counts were too low, more than 15 rarely observed V segments, including chromosome 9 orphons, were left out of the earlier analysis of a few hundred of the donors. Most TCR sequences were observed very rarely across donors, whereas some public TCRs were present in many individuals. Sequencing depth was assumed to be roughly uniform across donors in the presence/absence analyses, though that assumption may not hold. In vitro tests confirmed that a few of the cytomegalovirus-associated TCR beta chains recognize cytomegalovirus antigens. The classifier was reported to diagnose cytomegalovirus status with high specificity and sensitivity in both the original cohort and the validation cohort. A further reported finding was that TCR beta sequences accurately predicted the HLA-A and HLA-B alleles for most subjects in the first cohort. The cohort was sequenced for TCR beta chains only, and without alpha or paired-chain data the features that could be detected were limited. Strong co-occurrence of HLA alleles, especially DR and DQ, made assigning TCR associations to individual alleles difficult. Because HLA typing was unavailable for some donors at each locus, only the typed subset was used in association tests. Broadly in line with IMGT annotations, most TCR beta V segments showed up in productive rearrangements about 90% or about 30% of the time in an earlier analysis of 450 to 750 of the donors. Most CMV-associated TCR beta chains appeared to be HLA-restricted in a later analysis, and the HLA associations seemed to be driven largely by CMV exposure. According to a later analysis, TCR association rates differed among HLA loci, with DRB1 alleles showing the most associated TCRs and HLA-C alleles showing the fewest.

The TCR originated in a man in his fifties or sixties in good health and CMV-seropositive. What was sequenced was PBMCs. The chain was built from TRBV29-1 and TRBJ2-7, with 13 bases aligning to TRBD2. The CDR3 protein sequence reads: CSVEGRTSGSSEQYF. The nucleotide sequence is TGCAGCGTTGAGGGCCGGACTAGCGGGAGCTCCGAGCAGTACTTC.